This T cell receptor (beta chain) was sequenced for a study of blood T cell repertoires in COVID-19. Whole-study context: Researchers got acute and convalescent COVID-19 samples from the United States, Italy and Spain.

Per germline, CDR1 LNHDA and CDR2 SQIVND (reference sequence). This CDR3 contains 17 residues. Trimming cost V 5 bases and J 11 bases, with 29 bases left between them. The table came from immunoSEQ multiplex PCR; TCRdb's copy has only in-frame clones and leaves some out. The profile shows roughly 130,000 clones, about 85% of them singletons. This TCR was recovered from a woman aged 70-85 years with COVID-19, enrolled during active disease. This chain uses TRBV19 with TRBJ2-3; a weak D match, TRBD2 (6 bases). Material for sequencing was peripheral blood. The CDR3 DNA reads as TGTGCCAGTAGTGACCAACTGGGGGGAATTTCCCCTTTCATGCAGTATTTT. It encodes CASSDQLGGISPFMQYF.